This paragraph reports one T cell receptor (beta chain). No cognate antigen has been identified for it. No clone much larger than this one lies a single base away; base qualities are absent. The record originates from a study of blood T cell repertoires in COVID-19 (TCRdb year 2020). A note on the overall study: Collaborator samples came from the United States, Italy and Spain and covered acute and convalescent phases of COVID-19. The prospective study material was composed of cDNA or gDNA derived from T cells, B-cell-depleted T cells, or PBMCs. Subjects who had been exposed to COVID-19, were actively infected with it, or had recovered from it provided the deeply sampled blood TCRbeta repertoires that made up the dataset. A freely available public database, intended as a resource for researchers studying the immune response to SARS-CoV-2, is where the repertoires were released. Samples came from the ongoing ImmuneRACE study (first 160 participants) plus 1,254 subjects from 6 global collaborators. Sample metadata almost always included a de-identified subject ID, COVID-19 status, age in years and sex. Where HLA class I and class II types were available, the types were taken from metadata supplied by the sample provider, not from assay-based typing. Overall results and qualifications from the work: How much clinical and demographic metadata was included differed by source and by participant, and the metadata was provided uncurated.

At one collaborating source in Seattle, patients were enrolled during active infection and were followed longitudinally through the course of disease. Collaborating institutions collected whole blood in K2EDTA tubes following their own protocols. For TCRbeta analysis, collaborators shipped samples as frozen whole blood, isolated PBMCs, or DNA extracted from either of those sample types. As encoded in the germline V gene, CDR1 is KGHSH while CDR2 is LQKENI. From the cysteine through the phenylalanine, the CDR3 covers 16 amino acids. The CDR3 DNA has 48 bases and is translated from base 1. The trim is 0 bases for V and 3 bases for J, with a gap of 12 bases between the germline ends. TCRbeta CDR3 regions were amplified from genomic DNA by means of the immunoSEQ Assay, a bias-controlled multiplex PCR. In the paper's pipeline: Within the assay, amplification of reference gene primers was used to estimate how many nucleated cells each sample contained. To quantify the absolute abundance of each unique TCRbeta CDR3 rearrangement, sequence reads were collapsed and filtered. For each sample, productive Simpson clonality was calculated as the square root of Simpson's diversity index over productive rearrangements. In its TCRdb copy, this immuneACCESS table keeps in-frame sequences only and misses some clones. Where compared with another copy, unresolved V genes explain less than half of these, and the others have no known cause. V, J and clone size are those of that table, while D and trimming were read from the DNA. The sample table contains around 18,000 clones; only one count was recorded for 77% of them. Of the sample, approximately 17% falls within the top ten clones.

The clonotype was recovered from a man aged 65-85 years with COVID-19, enrolled during active disease. Sequenced: peripheral blood. The V and J segments used are TRBV18 and TRBJ1-3; the D segment could be TRBD1, given 5 matching bases. The DNA reads TGTGCCAGCTCACCACCCAGGAAGGGGATTGGAAACACCATATATTTT. The encoded protein is CASSPPRKGIGNTIYF.